Listed here are 30 T cell receptor beta chains from one sample, sequenced in a study of cytomegalovirus exposure and HLA in healthy donors. The PCR was carried out with 60 Vbeta primers and 13 Jbeta primers. Method: immunoSEQ multiplex PCR; TCRdb's copy keeps in-frame clones and lacks some. Of 200,000 or so clones in the sample, roughly 80% were seen once. Sequenced: PBMCs. The receptors were gathered from a woman between 40 and 50 years old in good health and CMV-seronegative.

The chain is built from TRBV9 and TRBJ1-1, with 10 bases lining up with TRBD1. This CDR3 contains 15 residues. Per germline, CDR1 SGDLS and CDR2 YYNGEE. Losses at the gene ends were 3 bases for V and 4 bases for J; bases not matched to a gene: 6. CDR3 loop: CASSASWTGGTEAFF. As DNA, the CDR3 is TGTGCCAGCAGCGCGAGTTGGACAGGGGGCACTGAAGCTTTCTTT.

The CDR3 sequence: CASSLPGTSTGELFF. CDR3 nucleotide sequence: TGTGCCAGCAGTTTACCCGGGACTAGCACCGGGGAGCTGTTTTTT. The J gene is TRBJ2-2, the V gene TRBV28, with 8 positions matching TRBD2. Trimming at V came to 2 bases and at J to 4 bases, leaving 3 bases not matched to a gene. This CDR3 contains 15 residues. The V gene's germline CDR1 is MDHEN and CDR2 SYDVKM.

The rearrangement links TRBV30 to TRBJ2-5; D call uncertain. Looked up from germline, CDR1 is GTSNPN and CDR2 is SVGIG (reference sequence). This CDR3 region has 11 residues. Trimming cost V 0 bases and J 11 bases, with 10 bases left between them. CDR3 amino acids: CAWSVSREQYF. For the CDR3, the DNA is TGTGCCTGGAGTGTAAGCCGAGAGCAGTACTTC.

V is TRBV6-5 and J is TRBJ2-1; TRBD1 matches 7 bases. Trimming removed 4 bases from V and 4 bases from J; junction bases left unmatched: 1. The germline V gene has CDR1 MNHEY and CDR2 SVGAGI. There are 13 residues in the CDR3. The CDR3 is CASSLQGYNEQFF. CDR3 sequence (DNA): TGTGCCAGCAGTTTACAGGGGTACAATGAGCAGTTCTTC.

J is TRBJ1-1 and V is TRBV27, with TRBD1 as a possible D gene (5 bases). V was trimmed by 3 bases and J by 1 base, leaving 9 bases between them. The CDR3 runs to 14 residues. CDR1 and CDR2 from the germline V gene are MNHEY and SMNVEV (reference sequence). CDR3 region: CASSLWGGNTEAFF. DNA of the CDR3: TGTGCCAGCAGTTTGTGGGGGGGGAACACTGAAGCTTTCTTT.

The rearrangement uses TRBV7-2 and TRBJ1-6, with D unresolved. Trimming took off 1 base at V and 10 bases at J, with 14 bases between the two ends. The CDR3 is 15 amino acids. In germline, CDR1 is SGHTA, CDR2 FQGNSA. The CDR3 sequence is CASSLGTRERSPLHF. The CDR3 DNA reads as TGTGCCAGCAGCTTAGGGACCCGAGAGCGGTCACCCCTCCACTTT.

This chain connects TRBV27 to TRBJ2-5, with D unresolved. The end of the DNA aligns better with TRBJ2-7, so the J call may be wrong. The CDR3 runs to 16 residues. In germline, CDR1 is MNHEY, CDR2 SMNVEV (reference sequence). CDR3 region: CASSLSVALAVYEQYF. CDR3 in DNA: TGTGCCAGCAGTTTATCTGTAGCCCTCGCCGTCTACGAGCAGTACTTC.

This rearrangement joins TRBV27 to TRBJ1-1, with TRBD1 matching over 7 bases. The CDR3 contains 14 residues. Germline CDR1 is MNHEY and CDR2 is SMNVEV (reference sequence). The ends lost 6 bases at V and 6 bases at J; junction bases unmatched: 10. CDR3 bases: TGTGCCAGCAGGTTTTCCCAGGGGGACTCTGAAGCTTTCTTT. Amino acid sequence: CASRFSQGDSEAFF.

CDR3 sequence (DNA): TGTGCCAGCAGCGTAGCTCCGGGAGGCTCCTACGAGCAGTACTTC. Protein sequence: CASSVAPGGSYEQYF. This sequence joins TRBV9 and TRBJ2-7; 7 positions match TRBD2. Looked up from germline, CDR1 is SGDLS and CDR2 is YYNGEE. The CDR3 consists of 15 residues. The trim removed 0 bases at V and 0 bases at J, leaving 3 bases unmatched.

The chain has TRBV7-2 and TRBJ2-3; 9 positions match TRBD2. Germline loops: CDR1 SGHTA, CDR2 FQGNSA. CDR3 length equals 17 residues. V was pared by 1 base and J by 5 bases, with 10 bases of the junction left unmatched. The CDR3 here is CASSLGPSGRTGDTQYF. The CDR3 DNA follows: TGTGCCAGCAGCTTAGGGCCGAGCGGGAGGACGGGAGATACGCAGTATTTT.

In its sample, this clone was seen once. The gene calls are TRBV5-1 and TRBJ1-4, with D maybe TRBD1 (5 bases). The germline V gene has CDR1 SGHRS and CDR2 YFSETQ. Trimming took 0 bases from V and 8 from J, leaving 17 bases between them. CDR3 size: 16 residues. CDR3 amino acids: CASSLALGRGGEKLFF. The CDR3 nucleotides are TGCGCCAGCAGCTTGGCCTTGGGAAGGGGAGGCGAAAAACTGTTTTTT.

CDR3 coding DNA: TGCGCCAGCAGCTTGGCCGGGGGGGGTCCCTACGAGCAGTACTTC. This encodes CASSLAGGGPYEQYF. V and J are TRBV5-1 and TRBJ2-7; 8 bases agree with TRBD2. The CDR3 has 15 residues. After removal of 0 bases from V and 2 bases from J, the junction contained 4 bases not matched to a gene. Germline loops: CDR1 SGHRS, CDR2 YFSETQ. Based on the CDR3 plus reference TRBV5-1 and TRBJ2-7, the full variable domain is KAGVTQTPRYLIKTRGQQVTLSCSPISGHRSVSWYQQTPGQGLQFLFEYFSETQRNKGNFPGRFSGRQFSNSRSEMNVSTLELGDSALYLCASSLAGGGPYEQYFGPGTRLTVT.

This sequence joins TRBV9 and TRBJ2-3; TRBD2 agrees at 14 bases. CDR1 is SGDLS and CDR2 is YYNGEE in the germline V gene. This CDR3 contains 16 residues. V was pared by 4 bases and J by 5 bases, with 6 bases of the junction left unmatched. Written as DNA, the CDR3 is TGTGCCAGCAGCCCGGGACTAGCGGGAGCGGAAGATACGCAGTATTTT. Protein product: CASSPGLAGAEDTQYF.

The V and J genes are TRBV28 and TRBJ1-2, with 7 bases lining up with TRBD1. This CDR3 spans 17 amino acids. CDR1 is MDHEN, CDR2 SYDVKM, per germline. V lost 5 bases to trimming and J lost 5 bases; unmatched junction nucleotides: 17. CDR3 loop: CASSPYGGPRGMYGYTF. CDR3 DNA sequence: TGTGCCAGCAGTCCTTATGGGGGGCCCAGGGGGATGTATGGCTACACCTTC.

The genes are TRBV6-1 and TRBJ2-7; 8 bases are a match to TRBD1. V dropped 8 bases and J dropped 4; count of bases not matched to a gene: 10. The CDR3 runs 14 residues. The germline CDR1 and CDR2 sequences are MNHNS and SASEGT. CDR3 nucleotides: TGTGCCAGCTCTCGGACAGGGATTCTATACGAGCAGTACTTC. Protein sequence: CASSRTGILYEQYF.

V is TRBV27 and J is TRBJ2-1, with 13 bases that match TRBD2. Germline CDR1 is MNHEY and CDR2 is SMNVEV (reference sequence). CDR3 length: 19 amino acids. The V and J ends lost 10 bases and 1 base, in that order; junction bases with no gene match: 16. For the CDR3, the DNA is TGTGCCACCCAGTCCCTTTCACTAGCGGGAGGGAGGTCCTACAATGAGCAGTTCTTC. Translating it yields CATQSLSLAGGRSYNEQFF.

In its sample, this clone was seen once. The rearrangement joins TRBV9 to TRBJ1-2; D might be TRBD1 (6 bases). This CDR3 is built from 16 residues. CDR1 SGDLS and CDR2 YYNGEE come from the germline V gene. V gave up 4 bases and J gave up 0 bases, with 16 bases separating them. The CDR3: CASSPSGGQTNYGYTF. CDR3 nucleotides: TGTGCCAGCAGCCCGAGTGGGGGCCAGACTAACTATGGCTACACCTTC. Based on the CDR3 plus reference TRBV9 and TRBJ1-2, the full variable domain is DSGVTQTPKHLITATGQRVTLRCSPRSGDLSVYWYQQSLDQGLQFLIQYYNGEERAKGNILERFSAQQFPDLHSELNLSSLELGDSALYFCASSPSGGQTNYGYTFGSGTRLTVV.

This chain links TRBV2 with TRBJ1-5; D call uncertain. CDR3 size: 15 residues. V lost 4 bases and J lost 6, with 16 bases in between. In germline, CDR1 is SNHLY, CDR2 FYNNEI. The DNA of the CDR3 is TGTGCCAGCAGTGTTATACCACAAAGCGGTCAGCCCCAGCATTTT. It specifies CASSVIPQSGQPQHF. The variable domain in full, completed from reference TRBV2 and TRBJ1-5, reads EPEVTQTPSHQVTQMGQEVILRCVPISNHLYFYWYRQILGQKVEFLVSFYNNEISEKSEIFDDQFSVERPDGSNFTLKIRSTKLEDSAMYFCASSVIPQSGQPQHFGDGTRLSIL.

The V and J genes are TRBV7-6 and TRBJ2-2; 10 bases are a match to TRBD2. The CDR3 extends over 14 amino acids. The ends lost 6 bases at V and 6 bases at J; junction bases unmatched: 4. In germline, CDR1 is SGHVS, CDR2 FNYEAQ. This CDR3 reads CASRDSGRSGELFF. DNA of the CDR3: TGTGCCAGCAGGGATAGCGGGAGGTCCGGGGAGCTGTTTTTT.

The chain carries TRBV21-1 and TRBJ1-2; the table's D call, TRBD1, has no DNA check behind it. TRBV21-1 is a pseudogene. This CDR3 is built from 20 residues. CDR3 in DNA: TGTGCCAGCAGCAAATTAGTGTACGTGGCCGAGGGACAGGAGGACTATGGCTACACCTTC. Translating gives CASSKLVYVAEGQEDYGYTF.

The chain has TRBV10-2 and TRBJ2-3, with 14 bases identical to TRBD2. This CDR3 spans 15 amino acids. Germline V gene data show CDR1 as WSHSY and CDR2 as SAAADI. V gave up 7 bases and J gave up 5 bases; unmatched junction bases: 5. The CDR3 loop is CASNRGLAGVDTQYF. In DNA form, the CDR3 reads TGCGCCAGCAACCGGGGACTAGCGGGAGTAGATACGCAGTATTTT.

The chain employs TRBV27 and TRBJ2-5; no clear D gene. V was cut by 7 bases and J by 4 bases, with 10 bases left in between. The CDR3 runs to 12 residues. The V gene's germline CDR1 is MNHEY and CDR2 SMNVEV (reference sequence). CDR3 DNA sequence: TGTGCCAGCAATGGGCCCGGAGAGACCCAGTACTTC. Residues: CASNGPGETQYF.

This clone was seen only a few times. This rearrangement joins TRBV6-1 to TRBJ1-1; no reliable D call. Germline CDR1 MNHNS, CDR2 SASEGT. V lost 3 bases and J lost 10, with 18 bases in between. The CDR3 runs to 14 residues. The CDR3 protein is CASSDNFLGVRAFF. The CDR3 bases are TGTGCCAGCAGTGATAATTTCCTAGGCGTGCGAGCTTTCTTT.

The CDR3 reads CASRQGDQPQHF. In DNA, the CDR3 is TGTGCCAGCAGACAGGGCGACCAGCCCCAGCATTTT. V and J are TRBV7-9 and TRBJ1-5; maybe TRBD1 (6 bases). There are 12 residues in the CDR3. Between the trimmed V and J ends, which lost 6 bases and 7 bases, there was a span of 10 bases. Germline V gene sequence: CDR1 SEHNR, CDR2 FQNEAQ (reference sequence).

V gene TRBV13 combines with J gene TRBJ2-7, with unresolved D. The length of the CDR3 is 13 residues. Germline CDR1 reads PRHDT; CDR2 reads FYEKMQ (reference sequence). Trimming cost V 8 bases and J 0 bases, with 11 bases left between them. The CDR3 is CASGDWNSYEQYF. DNA for the CDR3: TGTGCCAGCGGTGACTGGAACTCCTACGAGCAGTACTTC.

The J gene is TRBJ2-3, the V gene TRBV28, with 8 bases that match TRBD2. CDR1 is MDHEN, CDR2 SYDVKM, per germline. This CDR3 has 15 amino acids. The J segment lost 4 bases and the V segment lost 2 bases, leaving 5 bases of the junction unmatched. The CDR3 sequence: CASSLPGLGSDTQYF. CDR3 nucleotide sequence: TGTGCCAGCAGTTTACCGGGACTAGGTTCAGATACGCAGTATTTT.

CDR3 residues: CASSLARHTEAFF. CDR3 nucleotide sequence: TGTGCCAGCAGCTTAGCGCGGCACACTGAAGCTTTCTTT. The chain is built from TRBV7-6 and TRBJ1-1; no clear D gene. Between the trimmed V and J ends, which lost 0 bases and 3 bases, there was a span of 5 bases. The CDR3 has 13 residues. Germline V gene lookup returns CDR1 SGHVS and CDR2 FNYEAQ. The full variable domain, with the rest looked up from reference TRBV7-6 and TRBJ1-1, is GAGVSQSPRYKVTKRGQDVALRCDPISGHVSLYWYRQALGQGPEFLTYFNYEAQQDKSGLPNDRFSAERPEGSISTLTIQRTEQRDSAMYRCASSLARHTEAFFGQGTRLTVV.

This chain connects TRBV6-5 to TRBJ2-3; D is possibly TRBD2 (6 bases). Germline values: CDR1 MNHEY, CDR2 SVGAGI. V lost 1 base, J lost 1 base, and 9 bases lay in between. The CDR3 consists of 15 residues. CDR3 DNA: TGTGCCAGCAGTTACTGGGCGGGGCGCACAGATACGCAGTATTTT. As protein: CASSYWAGRTDTQYF.

Written as DNA, the CDR3 is TGCGCCATAATGGCGAGTAGGAGGCAAGAGACCCAGTACTTC. Amino acids: CAIMASRRQETQYF. The chain couples TRBV23-1 to TRBJ2-5, with D tentatively TRBD2 (5 bases). TRBV23-1 falls under the ORF class, with uncertain function. The V end was cut by 10 bases, the J end by 2 bases, with 17 bases between. The CDR3 has 14 residues.

The CDR3 region is CASRTSGTRTEKLFF. In DNA form, the CDR3 reads TGCGCCAGCAGAACGTCCGGGACAAGAACTGAAAAACTGTTTTTT. This chain connects TRBV4-1 to TRBJ1-4, with D possibly being TRBD1 (6 bases). Per the germline V gene, CDR1 is MGHRA and CDR2 is YSYEKL. V was trimmed by 6 bases and J by 7 bases, leaving 18 bases between them. The CDR3 is 15 amino acids.